This T cell receptor beta chain was documented in a study of tumor and adjacent non-tumor tissue in lung cancer. As for the study in general: There were around 11 adenocarcinoma, a couple of squamous cell carcinoma and 1 small cell lung cancer cases.

RNA was extracted from bulk tissue without any cell sorting. More than 3 cm separated this lung sample from the edge of the tumor. Study conclusions and caveats: TCR diversity was significantly greater in tumor than normal lung tissue.

This clonotype was picked up a small number of times. Its antigen is currently unknown. The junction does not match germline at one end; this may be a read error. Germline CDR1 reads SGHAT; CDR2 reads FQNNGV. The CDR3 runs to 15 residues. Three rounds of nested PCR, following a modified ARM-PCR protocol, produced the TCRbeta library. TCRdb processed the multiplex PCR reads anew with MiXCR; each CDR3 protein has one entry. The sample has 100,000 or so distinct CDR3 sequences; 65% are singletons. The sequenced sample was distant non-tumor lung tissue. The origin of this receptor is a man aged 30 to 39 with non-small cell lung cancer. The rearrangement links TRBV11-2 to TRBJ2-7; D is undetermined. The DNA for the CDR3 is TGTGCCAGCAGCCCCATCACGACTCTCTCCAACGAGCAGTGCTTC. Its protein product is CASSPITTLSNEQCF.